Below, one TCR beta chain is given with its context. Its antigen is unidentified. The record originates from a study of T cell responses to AZD1222 COVID-19 vaccine. CDR1 and CDR2 (germline): SGHTA, FQGNSA. CDR3 size: 17 residues. Trimming shortened V by 5 bases and J by 5 bases, and 25 bases separated the two germline ends. Libraries were prepared by immunoSEQ multiplex PCR; TCRdb keeps only in-frame clonotypes and omits some of them. The sample includes just over 150,000 clones, about 87% of them seen just once. Notes on the study in general: Females outnumbered males among donors, who were mostly white British; clonal diversity was possibly underestimated. With dominance at 160-218 and 743-854, vaccine-associated CD4 TCRs spanned spike. Spike-specific TCR repertoires showed rising breadth and depth after two AZD1222 doses.

Pooling covered second doses at about 4 or about 12 weeks. The V call is TRBV7-2, the J call TRBJ2-7; tentative D call: TRBD2 (9 bases). The material was peripheral blood, obtained 28 days after the second AZD1222 dose. The sequence derives from an adult who received the AZD1222 COVID-19 vaccine. CDR3 in DNA: TGTGCCAGCAGCCAGGGGGCATTGGGACTAGCATACCACGAGCAGTACTTC. Residues: CASSQGALGLAYHEQYF.